Here is one T cell receptor beta chain with its context. Deletions cut 5 bases from V and 3 bases from J, with 23 bases between. Germline V lookup: CDR1 MDHEN, CDR2 SYDVKM. The CDR3 spans 18 residues. These data belong to a study of shared clonotypes between healthy human individuals. Study at large: There were three CD4 naive, three CD4 memory, two CD8 naive and one CD8 memory plates per donor.

Each sorted subset replicate got 200 ng genomic DNA, roughly 30,000 genomes. In the original processing: Junction-only immunoSEQ sequences carried no quality scores, so filtering differed. The data were produced by immunoSEQ multiplex PCR, yet TCRdb's version contains in-frame clones alone and is incomplete. The DNA was the basis for D and trimming; V, J and clone size are from that table. The data hold roughly 1,600,000 clones, with about 98.5% observed a single time. What was sequenced was naive CD4+ T cells sorted from blood. Stated subset: CD45RA+ positively selected. The chain has TRBV28 and TRBJ2-1, with D perhaps matching TRBD2 (6 bases). The TCR sequence derives from a man aged 30 to 39 in good health. The CDR3: CASSGVGELGSRYNEQFF. Written as DNA, the CDR3 is TGTGCCAGCAGTGGGGTGGGGGAGCTCGGGAGTCGCTACAATGAGCAGTTCTTC. The full variable domain, completed using reference TRBV28 and TRBJ2-1, is DVKVTQSSRYLVKRTGEKVFLECVQDMDHENMFWYRQDPGLGLRLIYFSYDVKMKEKGDIPEGYSVSREKKERFSLILESASTNQTSMYLCASSGVGELGSRYNEQFFGPGTRLTVL.